This TCR beta chain was sequenced during a study of T cell repertoires in aging, cancer and after chemotherapy. Study findings and constraints: In hematological cancer patients, infiltrated lymphoid organs may have impaired thymic emigration or peripheral T cell expansion.

Rearranged V-D-J TRB sequences were amplified with a mixed TRB-A/B primer pool. From the multiplex PCR reads, TCRdb called clonotypes with MiXCR, one entry per CDR3 protein. The repertoire has several hundred distinct CDR3 sequences, around a quarter of them found once; the top ten carry 76%. By proportion, this clonotype is medium-sized. Its antigen remains unidentified. Amplification of TCR beta used genomic DNA extracted from peripheral blood. The sequenced sample consisted of blood. This clonotype was obtained from a human donor with a blood cancer.

Written as DNA, the CDR3 is TGTGCCAGTAGCGAGGTGGGTTTCGACATTCAGTACTTC. Residues: CASSEVGFDIQYF. The genes are TRBV19 and TRBJ2-4; no clear D gene. The CDR3 is 13 residues long. In germline, CDR1 is LNHDA, CDR2 SQIVND (reference sequence). Trimming took off 6 bases at V and 8 bases at J, with 14 bases between the two ends.